The entry below gives a single T cell receptor (beta chain) sequence along with its context. Which antigen it targets is not known. Base quality data are lacking; no much larger clone is found one base away. TCRbeta CDR3 regions were amplified from genomic DNA by means of the immunoSEQ Assay, a bias-controlled multiplex PCR. For the original study's pipeline: Nucleated cell counts per sample were estimated from amplification of reference gene primers within the assay. To quantify the absolute abundance of each unique TCRbeta CDR3 rearrangement, sequence reads were collapsed and filtered. For each sample, productive Simpson clonality was calculated as the square root of Simpson's diversity index over productive rearrangements. Not all clones reach the TCRdb copy of this immuneACCESS table, which keeps in-frame sequences only. Checked studies attribute under half of the gap to unresolved V genes and leave the rest unexplained. That table gives V, J and clone size, and the DNA gave D and trimming. The sample table contains around 340,000 clones; only one count was recorded for 75% to 90% of them. Roughly 7.1% of the sample goes to the ten largest clones.

The CDR3 sequence holds 13 residues, the cysteine and phenylalanine included. The read is trimmed to its CDR3 DNA, 39 bases read in frame from base 1. V sheds 0 bases and J sheds 1 base, leaving 4 bases between their ends. The germline V gene gives CDR1 as SGDLS and CDR2 as YYNGEE. This sample was included in a study of blood T cell repertoires in COVID-19 (dated by TCRdb to about 2020). At the level of the whole study: Samples from collaborators originated in the United States, Italy and Spain and spanned both the acute and convalescent phases of COVID-19. The material from the prospective study consisted of cDNA or gDNA derived from T cells, B-cell-depleted T cells, or PBMCs. Subjects who had been exposed to COVID-19, were actively infected with it, or had recovered from it provided the deeply sampled blood TCRbeta repertoires that made up the dataset. The repertoires were released in a freely available public database meant as a resource for research on the immune response to SARS-CoV-2. Samples were obtained from the ongoing ImmuneRACE study (first 160 participants) and from about 1,300 subjects provided by 6 global collaborators. Sample metadata almost always included a de-identified subject ID, COVID-19 status, age in years and sex. Where HLA class I and class II types were available, the types were taken from metadata supplied by the sample provider, not from assay-based typing. General conclusions and limits of the study: The amount of clinical and demographic metadata varied by source and participant and was provided uncurated.

One collaborating source in Seattle enrolled patients during active infection and followed them longitudinally through the course of disease. Each collaborating institution followed its own protocols to collect whole blood in K2EDTA tubes. For TCRbeta analysis, collaborators shipped samples as frozen whole blood, isolated PBMCs, or DNA extracted from either of those sample types. The specimen sequenced was peripheral blood. The TCR was taken from an older woman with COVID-19, enrolled during active disease. The chain couples TRBV9 to TRBJ1-1, with the D gene not clear enough to name. The CDR3 is CASSVDRNTEAFF. The base sequence is TGTGCCAGCAGCGTAGATAGGAACACTGAAGCTTTCTTT.